One and the same sample provided the 23 T cell receptor beta chains below, sequenced in a study of blood T cells in healthy people across ages. The authors ran a second PCR of roughly 6 to 12 cycles using a sample-barcoded 5' primer and a J-beta primer mix. TCRdb re-analysed the 5' RACE reads in MiXCR, keeping a single row per CDR3 protein. This sample has under 800,000 distinct CDR3 sequences, with roughly 43% found just once. The material sequenced was blood. These receptors came from a woman aged 60 to 75 in good health.

The V and J genes are TRBV12-3 or TRBV12-4 and TRBJ2-5; D perhaps matches TRBD2 (7 bases). This CDR3 region has 14 residues. The V end was cut by 6 bases, the J end by 5 bases, with 16 bases between. In DNA, the CDR3 is TGTGCCAGCAGAGACACAGGGAGGGGGGAGACCCAGTACTTC. Amino acids: CASRDTGRGETQYF.

This chain joins TRBV25-1 and TRBJ1-6; a possible D gene is TRBD1 (5 bases). Germline V CDR1 and CDR2: MGHDK, SYGVNS. The CDR3 has 17 residues. The V end lost 3 bases, the J end lost 6 bases, and 18 bases lay between the germline ends. The CDR3 protein is CASSDISSGGFNSPLHF. Written as DNA, the CDR3 is TGTGCCAGCAGTGATATTAGTTCGGGGGGGTTTAATTCACCCCTCCACTTT.

J is TRBJ2-7 and V is TRBV5-1, with a possible D match to TRBD2 (7 bases). From germline, CDR1 is SGHRS and CDR2 YFSETQ. Trimming left V 5 bases short and J 7 bases short, with 19 bases between. The CDR3 has 14 amino acids. CDR3 residues: CASSPAGAGLEQYF. CDR3 coding DNA: TGCGCCAGCAGTCCGGCGGGGGCTGGTCTAGAGCAGTACTTC. The full variable domain, in which reference TRBV5-1 and TRBJ2-7 provide the parts outside the CDR3, is KAGVTQTPRYLIKTRGQQVTLSCSPISGHRSVSWYQQTPGQGLQFLFEYFSETQRNKGNFPGRFSGRQFSNSRSEMNVSTLELGDSALYLCASSPAGAGLEQYFGPGTRLTVT.

The chain uses TRBV29-1 and TRBJ1-1, with D unclear. From germline, CDR1 is SQVTM and CDR2 ANQGSEA. There are 11 residues in the CDR3. V was cut by 7 bases and J by 0 bases, with 6 bases left in between. CDR3 residues: CSADMNTEAFF. In nucleotides, the CDR3 is TGCAGCGCAGACATGAACACTGAAGCTTTCTTT.

This clonotype was recorded many times. This chain connects TRBV10-3 to TRBJ1-2, with TRBD1 matching 9 bases. The germline V gene encodes CDR1 ENHRY and CDR2 SYGVKD. Trimming took 0 bases from V and 6 from J; bases not matched to a gene: 8. The CDR3 has 16 amino acids. The CDR3 loop is CAISESDRGEVDGYTF. Written as DNA, the CDR3 is TGTGCCATCAGTGAGTCGGACAGGGGAGAAGTTGATGGCTACACCTTC.

V is TRBV2 and J is TRBJ2-7, with D perhaps matching TRBD2 (6 bases). Germline-derived CDR1 and CDR2 are SNHLY and FYNNEI. This CDR3 spans 15 amino acids. V lost 7 bases, J lost 5 bases, and 21 bases lay in between. The CDR3 here is CASNPTSNSAHEQYF. The CDR3 DNA is TGTGCCAGCAATCCTACTAGCAATTCCGCCCACGAGCAGTACTTC.

This clonotype was found a few times. J is TRBJ2-5 and V is TRBV5-1; D not certain. The CDR3 sequence is 13 residues long. The germline V and J ends were trimmed by 4 bases and 11 bases, with 18 bases remaining between them. Germline-derived CDR1 and CDR2 are SGHRS and YFSETQ. CDR3 sequence: CASSRDKNNEQYF. DNA of the CDR3: TGCGCCAGCAGCCGAGACAAAAACAATGAGCAGTACTTC.

The chain employs TRBV27 and TRBJ1-2; no clear D gene. Germline values: CDR1 MNHEY, CDR2 SMNVEV (reference sequence). V was shortened by 5 bases and J by 3 bases, with 10 bases between the two germline ends. CDR3 length: 13 residues. The CDR3 region has the DNA TGTGCCAGCAGTACTTCCGTTCACTATGGCTACACCTTC. Its translation is CASSTSVHYGYTF.

In its sample, this clonotype was seen a few times. J is TRBJ1-2 and V is TRBV7-2; D gene uncertain. Per the germline V gene, CDR1 is SGHTA and CDR2 is FQGNSA. Trimming removed 5 bases from V and 0 bases from J, with 19 bases in between. There are 17 residues in the CDR3. The CDR3 DNA reads as TGTGCCAGCAGCCGAAGGACCGGGGTTCCACCTAACTATGGCTACACCTTC. This encodes CASSRRTGVPPNYGYTF.

The table lists this clonotype with a count of one. V gene TRBV14 combines with J gene TRBJ2-4; D is possibly TRBD2 (7 bases). The CDR3 extends over 15 amino acids. Trimming took off 5 bases at V and 13 bases at J, with 24 bases between the two ends. Germline loops: CDR1 SGHDN, CDR2 FVKESK. In DNA form, the CDR3 reads TGTGCCAGCAGCGAATCACGCGGGGGCTTAGGAGAGCAGTACTTC. Translation: CASSESRGGLGEQYF.

A few counts support this clonotype. The chain carries TRBV7-2 and TRBJ2-7, with D uncertain. V was clipped by 5 bases and J by 5 bases, with 13 bases between them. Germline values: CDR1 SGHTA, CDR2 FQGNSA. CDR3 length equals 13 residues. The CDR3 nucleotides are TGTGCCAGCAGCCCTGACCGCAACGACGAGCAGTACTTC. Its protein product is CASSPDRNDEQYF.

The chain joins TRBV20-1 to TRBJ2-1; tentatively, D is TRBD2 (6 bases). Near its end, the DNA agrees better with TRBJ2-7, so the J call may be wrong. The V gene's germline CDR1 is DFQATT and CDR2 SNEGSKA (reference sequence). The CDR3 has 14 residues. The CDR3 coding sequence is TGCAGTGCTCCTGGCGGGGCTTTTTACAATGAGCAGTACTTC. Its protein is CSAPGGAFYNEQYF.

This clonotype came up a few times. This chain links TRBV10-3 with TRBJ2-3; tentatively, D is TRBD1 (5 bases). Trimming removed 4 bases from V and 3 bases from J, with 14 bases in between. Germline CDR1 ENHRY, CDR2 SYGVKD. CDR3 size: 15 residues. In DNA, the CDR3 is TGTGCCATCAGTGTAAAAGCCAGGGCTACAGATACGCAGTATTTT. Its protein product is CAISVKARATDTQYF.

Concerning this clonotype itself: Germline and junction disagree at one end, which may indicate a read error. The chain uses TRBV12-3 or TRBV12-4 and TRBJ1-5, with TRBD1 matching over 9 bases. This CDR3 region has 15 residues. Written as DNA, the CDR3 is TGTGCCGGCAGCCCGGGGACAGGGAGCAATCAGCCCCAGCATTTT. Protein sequence: CAGSPGTGSNQPQHF.

The rearrangement links TRBV5-6 to TRBJ2-1; 9 bases line up with TRBD2. Germline V gives CDR1 SGHDT, CDR2 YYEEEE. The trim removed 0 bases at V and 7 bases at J, leaving 8 bases unmatched. The length of the CDR3 is 16 residues. The CDR3 DNA reads as TGTGCCAGCAGCTTGGCGGGCGGGGGGGCCCTAAATGAGCAGTTCTTC. It codes for CASSLAGGGALNEQFF. Together with reference TRBV5-6 and TRBJ2-1, the CDR3 gives the full variable domain: DAGVTQSPTHLIKTRGQQVTLRCSPKSGHDTVSWYQQALGQGPQFIFQYYEEEERQRGNFPDRFSGHQFPNYSSELNVNALLLGDSALYLCASSLAGGGALNEQFFGPGTRLTVL.

The rearrangement joins TRBV28 to TRBJ2-6; D gene ambiguous. The CDR3 consists of 15 residues. The germline V gene encodes CDR1 MDHEN and CDR2 SYDVKM. With 6 bases removed from V and 0 bases from J, the gap between germline ends came to 9 bases. CDR3 nucleotide sequence: TGTGCCAGCAGCACAACCAGCTCTGGGGCCAACGTCCTGACTTTC. Translated, it gives CASSTTSSGANVLTF.

This chain joins TRBV6-5 and TRBJ2-3, with D hard to call. The germline CDR1 and CDR2 sequences are MNHEY and SVGAGI. V was trimmed by 0 bases and J by 3 bases, leaving 13 bases between them. CDR3 length equals 16 residues. The CDR3, as DNA: TGTGCCAGCAGTTACTCGACCAATAGTAAGACAGATACGCAGTATTTT. This translates into CASSYSTNSKTDTQYF.

The chain has TRBV6-6 and TRBJ1-2; no definite D call. This CDR3 region has 16 residues. The V gene lost 5 bases and the J gene lost 1 base, with 17 bases spanning the gap. CDR1 and CDR2 (germline): MNHNY, SVGAGI (reference sequence). CDR3: CASSDSQVLVNYGYTF. CDR3 nucleotides: TGTGCCAGCAGTGATTCTCAGGTCCTGGTTAACTATGGCTACACCTTC.

This rearrangement joins TRBV7-2 to TRBJ2-7; TRBD2 matches at 10 bases. Germline CDR1 is SGHTA and CDR2 is FQGNSA. This CDR3 is built from 19 residues. V dropped 5 bases and J dropped 3; count of bases not matched to a gene: 19. CDR3 region: CASSLRTSGRSDTFYEQYF. In nucleotides, the CDR3 is TGTGCCAGCAGCCTTAGGACTAGCGGACGATCTGACACTTTCTACGAGCAGTACTTC.

The chain has TRBV6-1 and TRBJ1-2; possibly TRBD1 for D (5 bases). V lost 5 bases and J 2 bases, leaving 18 bases between the germline ends. Germline CDR1 reads MNHNS; CDR2 reads SASEGT. The CDR3 sequence is 16 residues long. The CDR3 sequence is CASSSSTGRLNYGYTF. The CDR3 DNA reads TGTGCCAGCAGTTCCAGTACGGGACGCCTAAACTATGGCTACACCTTC.

The V call is TRBV11-2, the J call TRBJ1-6, with 7 bases aligning to TRBD1. The trim removed 7 bases at V and 7 bases at J, leaving 1 base unmatched. This CDR3 spans 12 amino acids. Looked up from germline, CDR1 is SGHAT and CDR2 is FQNNGV. Written as DNA, the CDR3 is TGTGCCAGCACGGGACAGAATTCACCCCTCCACTTT. Translated: CASTGQNSPLHF.

At least ten counts were recorded for this clonotype. The V and J genes are TRBV5-6 and TRBJ2-1; TRBD1 is a possible D gene (5 bases). CDR3 length equals 15 residues. CDR1 SGHDT and CDR2 YYEEEE come from the germline V gene. Trimming left V 4 bases short and J 4 bases short, with 15 bases between. CDR3 amino acids: CASSTIDRPYNEQFF. The DNA of the CDR3 is TGTGCCAGCAGCACCATTGACAGACCTTACAATGAGCAGTTCTTC.

A few counts support this clonotype. The chain carries TRBV7-9 and TRBJ2-7; 9 nucleotides match TRBD1. Germline V gene sequence: CDR1 SEHNR, CDR2 FQNEAQ (reference sequence). CDR3 length equals 13 residues. The ends lost 5 bases at V and 5 bases at J; junction bases unmatched: 4. CDR3 region: CASSPDRGHEQYF. As DNA, the CDR3 is TGTGCCAGCAGCCCGGACAGGGGTCACGAGCAGTACTTC.